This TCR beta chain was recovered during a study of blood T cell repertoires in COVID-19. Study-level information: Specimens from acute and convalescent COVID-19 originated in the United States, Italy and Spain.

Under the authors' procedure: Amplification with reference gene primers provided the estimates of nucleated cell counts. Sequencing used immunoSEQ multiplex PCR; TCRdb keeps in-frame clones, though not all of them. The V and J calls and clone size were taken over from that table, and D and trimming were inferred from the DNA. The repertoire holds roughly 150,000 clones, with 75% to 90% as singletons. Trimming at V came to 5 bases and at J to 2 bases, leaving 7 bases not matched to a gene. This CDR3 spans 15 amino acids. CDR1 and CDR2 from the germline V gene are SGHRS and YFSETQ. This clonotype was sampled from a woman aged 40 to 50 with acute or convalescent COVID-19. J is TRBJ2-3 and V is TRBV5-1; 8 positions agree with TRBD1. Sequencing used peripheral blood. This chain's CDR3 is CASRKGTGLTDTQYF. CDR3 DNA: TGCGCCAGCAGAAAAGGGACAGGTCTCACAGATACGCAGTATTTT.